One and the same sample provided the 8 T cell receptor beta chains below, sequenced in a study of tumor-infiltrating lymphocytes in primary liver carcinoma. The source of the blood RNA was unsorted whole blood, and germline DNA was extracted as well. Production of TCR beta cDNA used around 500 ng total RNA together with a constant-region primer. Three rounds of nested multiplex PCR with slightly modified ARM-PCR produced TCR beta libraries. For roughly 10 cycles apiece, the opening two PCR rounds ran with TRBV1-TRBV30 forward primers and a C-beta reverse primer. TCRdb independently ran MiXCR on the multiplex PCR reads; one entry per CDR3 protein. Of about 300,000 distinct CDR3 sequences listed, 65% are singletons. Sequencing input: peripheral blood. The receptor set was obtained from a man aged 35 to 55 with primary liver carcinoma and hepatitis B virus infection.

To note about this clonotype: The conserved phenylalanine or tryptophan normally closing the CDR3 is absent here, so this likely arose from a read error. The V call is TRBV11-2, the J call TRBJ2-5; 10 positions match TRBD2. This CDR3 contains 14 residues. CDR1 SGHAT and CDR2 FQNNGV come from the germline V gene. In nucleotides, the CDR3 is TGTGCCAGCAGCCCCGGGACTAGCGAAGAGACACAGTACCTC. This codes for CASSPGTSEETQYL.

This clonotype was found once. Since a much larger clone is just one base distant, this may be a read error. The chain uses TRBV6-1 and TRBJ2-7; D not resolved. Germline assignment: CDR1 MNHNS and CDR2 SASEGT. This CDR3 spans 12 amino acids. The DNA of the CDR3 is TGTGTCAGCAGTGAACTAACCTACGAGCAGTACTTC. It translates to CVSSELTYEQYF.

V gene TRBV21-1 combines with J gene TRBJ1-2; the D call of TRBD1 is as the table states it, not checked on the DNA. TRBV21-1 is labeled a pseudogene. The CDR3 is made up of 18 amino acids. The CDR3 DNA is TGTGCCAGCAGCAAAACCGGGACAGGGGACGATCGTCCTTGGGGCTACACCTTC. Translated, it gives CASSKTGTGDDRPWGYTF.

Notes on this clonotype: This sequence may be a read error, since a much larger clone differs from it by one base. The chain employs TRBV12-3 or TRBV12-4 and TRBJ2-1, with TRBD2 identical over 9 bases. This CDR3 has 17 residues. In nucleotides, the CDR3 is TGTGTCAGCAGTATACCTAGCGGGGATATTGGATACAATGAGCAGTTCTTC. Its protein product is CVSSIPSGDIGYNEQFF.

This chain links TRBV6-2 or TRBV6-3 with TRBJ2-1, with D unresolved. The CDR3 is 15 amino acids. Germline CDR1 is MNHEY and CDR2 is SVGEGT. V was shortened by 9 bases and J by 0 bases, with 15 bases between the two germline ends. The CDR3 loop is CASRRVGPSYNEQFF. The CDR3 DNA follows: TGTGCCAGTAGACGGGTGGGTCCCTCCTACAATGAGCAGTTCTTC.

In its sample, this clonotype was seen many times. The chain employs TRBV12-3 or TRBV12-4 and TRBJ2-5; 9 bases are shared with TRBD2. Trimming removed 5 bases from V and 3 bases from J; junction bases left unmatched: 4. CDR3 length: 14 residues. CDR3 loop: CASSPLAGEETQYF. The CDR3 DNA reads TGTGCCAGCAGTCCACTAGCGGGCGAAGAGACCCAGTACTTC.

In this sample, this clonotype turned up once. A much larger clone differs from this one at a single base, so this may be a read error. This chain uses TRBV11-2 with TRBJ1-6; no clear D. The CDR3 totals 14 residues. Germline assignment: CDR1 SGHAT and CDR2 FQNNGV. In DNA, the CDR3 is TGTGTCAGCAGCCACCGACGGTCGAATTCACCCCTCCACTTT. Amino acids: CVSSHRRSNSPLHF.

Here the CDR3 reads CASSLPGTGYSAFF. CDR3 in DNA: TGTGCCAGCAGTTTGCCCGGGACAGGGTACAGCGCTTTCTTT. The J gene is TRBJ1-1, the V gene TRBV28, with 9 bases fitting TRBD1. This CDR3 is 14 amino acids long. Germline CDR1 reads MDHEN; CDR2 reads SYDVKM. V was pared by 3 bases and J by 11 bases, with 10 bases of the junction left unmatched.